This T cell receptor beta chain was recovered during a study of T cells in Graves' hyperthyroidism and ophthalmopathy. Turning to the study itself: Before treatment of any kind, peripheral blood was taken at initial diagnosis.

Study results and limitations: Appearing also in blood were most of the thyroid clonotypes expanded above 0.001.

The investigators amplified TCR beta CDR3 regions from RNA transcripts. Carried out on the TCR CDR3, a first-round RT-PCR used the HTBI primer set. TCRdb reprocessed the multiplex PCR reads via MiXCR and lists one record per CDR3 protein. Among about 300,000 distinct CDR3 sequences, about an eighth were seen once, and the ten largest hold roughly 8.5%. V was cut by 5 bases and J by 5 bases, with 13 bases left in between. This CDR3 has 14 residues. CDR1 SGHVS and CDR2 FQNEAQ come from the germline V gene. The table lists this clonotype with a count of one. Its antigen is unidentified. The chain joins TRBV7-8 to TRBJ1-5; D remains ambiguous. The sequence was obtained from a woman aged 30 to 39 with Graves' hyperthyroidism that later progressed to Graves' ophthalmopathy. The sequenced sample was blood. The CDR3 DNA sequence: TGTGCCAGCAGCCCGGGCATGCCCCATCAGCCCCAGCATTTT. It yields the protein CASSPGMPHQPQHF.